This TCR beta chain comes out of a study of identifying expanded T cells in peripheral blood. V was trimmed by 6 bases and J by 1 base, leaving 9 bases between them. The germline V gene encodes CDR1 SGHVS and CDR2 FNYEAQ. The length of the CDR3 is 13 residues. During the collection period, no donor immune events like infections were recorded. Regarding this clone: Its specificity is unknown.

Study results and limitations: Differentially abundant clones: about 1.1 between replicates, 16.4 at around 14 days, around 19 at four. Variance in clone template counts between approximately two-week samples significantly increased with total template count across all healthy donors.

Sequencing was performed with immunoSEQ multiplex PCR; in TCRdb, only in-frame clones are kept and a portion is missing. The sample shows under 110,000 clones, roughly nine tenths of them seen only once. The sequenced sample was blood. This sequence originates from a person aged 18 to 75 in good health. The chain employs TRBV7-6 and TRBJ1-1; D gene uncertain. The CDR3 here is CASSRTENTEAFF. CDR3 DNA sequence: TGTGCCAGCAGTCGAACAGAGAACACTGAAGCTTTCTTT.